Shown below are 27 T cell receptor beta chains from a single sample sequenced in a study of neoadjuvant anti-PD-1 for oral cavity cancer. TCRdb's table, derived via immunoSEQ multiplex PCR, lists solely in-frame clones and lacks some. The sample shows 50,000 to 65,000 clones, more than 65% of them seen only once. The sample was PBMCs, taken before nivolumab (anti-PD-1) treatment. The receptors originated from a person aged 35 to 85 with oral cavity squamous cell carcinoma.

This clone was detected only once. The rearrangement links TRBV5-1 to TRBJ1-1; 9 nucleotides line up with TRBD1. This CDR3 region has 15 residues. Germline CDR1 SGHRS, CDR2 YFSETQ. Germline trimming cut 0 bases from V and 4 bases from J; bases unmatched to any gene: 4. The CDR3 DNA follows: TGCGCCAGCAGCTTGGGGGACAGGGCGGCCACTGAAGCTTTCTTT. Encoded protein: CASSLGDRAATEAFF.

The chain recombines TRBV11-2 with TRBJ2-1; 9 bases match TRBD1. Trimming removed 1 base from V and 7 bases from J; junction bases left unmatched: 8. Germline-derived CDR1 and CDR2 are SGHAT and FQNNGV. The CDR3 sequence is 16 residues long. The CDR3 here is CASSLGAHRGRNEQFF. DNA of the CDR3: TGTGCCAGCAGCTTAGGGGCGCACAGGGGGCGAAATGAGCAGTTCTTC.

CDR3 in amino acids: CASSQTGMGYTF. In DNA form, the CDR3 reads TGTGCCAGCAGCCAGACAGGGATGGGCTACACCTTC. This chain uses TRBV6-6 with TRBJ1-2; TRBD1 matches 7 bases. Trimming removed 6 bases from V and 8 bases from J; junction bases left unmatched: 6. This CDR3 is 12 amino acids long. In germline, CDR1 is MNHNY, CDR2 SVGAGI (reference sequence).

The chain couples TRBV19 to TRBJ1-5; D is undetermined. Per the germline V gene, CDR1 is LNHDA and CDR2 is SQIVND (reference sequence). Trimming removed 2 bases from V and 0 bases from J, with 11 bases in between. The CDR3 covers 16 residues. The CDR3 bases are TGTGCCAGTAGTATAACCCGGGTTAATAGCAATCAGCCCCAGCATTTT. Protein product: CASSITRVNSNQPQHF.

This clone came up a few times. The chain joins TRBV5-4 to TRBJ1-1; D gene unclear. The CDR3 runs to 13 residues. The V gene's germline CDR1 is SGHNT and CDR2 YYREEE (reference sequence). Trimming removed 4 bases at V and 1 base at J, with 8 bases between. The CDR3 loop is CASSKEPNTEAFF. CDR3 bases: TGTGCCAGCAGCAAGGAGCCGAACACTGAAGCTTTCTTT.

The rearrangement joins TRBV6-5 to TRBJ2-6; D may be TRBD2 (5 bases). Per the germline V gene, CDR1 is MNHEY and CDR2 is SVGAGI. The CDR3 runs 15 residues. Trimming removed 5 bases from V and 2 bases from J, with 10 bases in between. The CDR3 is CASSAWGAGANVLTF. The CDR3 DNA sequence: TGTGCCAGCAGTGCTTGGGGAGCTGGGGCCAACGTCCTGACTTTC.

The chain links TRBV28 to TRBJ2-3; 7 bases are a match to TRBD1. Germline V lookup: CDR1 MDHEN, CDR2 SYDVKM. J was trimmed by 4 bases and V by 6 bases; bases with no gene match: 1. The CDR3 sequence is 12 residues long. CDR3 bases: TGTGCCAGCAGCACAGGGGCAGATACGCAGTATTTT. Translation: CASSTGADTQYF.

In this sample, this clone turned up a few times. The chain joins TRBV5-6 to TRBJ1-1; no definite D call. The CDR3 consists of 15 residues. CDR1 is SGHDT, CDR2 YYEEEE, per germline. V lost 0 bases and J 0 bases, leaving 9 bases between the germline ends. The CDR3 reads CASSLGAALNTEAFF. In DNA form, the CDR3 reads TGTGCCAGCAGCTTGGGGGCAGCATTGAACACTGAAGCTTTCTTT. Full variable domain (missing parts from reference TRBV5-6 and TRBJ1-1): DAGVTQSPTHLIKTRGQQVTLRCSPKSGHDTVSWYQQALGQGPQFIFQYYEEEERQRGNFPDRFSGHQFPNYSSELNVNALLLGDSALYLCASSLGAALNTEAFFGQGTRLTVV.

This clone was seen only once. The rearrangement uses TRBV7-6 and TRBJ2-5; D is unclear. Germline V lookup: CDR1 SGHVS, CDR2 FNYEAQ. V was shortened by 5 bases and J by 5 bases, with 12 bases between the two germline ends. The CDR3 runs to 13 residues. CDR3 nucleotides: TGTGCCAGCAGCCTGCCTGGTGGGGAGACCCAGTACTTC. The encoded protein is CASSLPGGETQYF.

The V and J genes are TRBV19 and TRBJ2-2; 12 positions match TRBD1. The V and J ends lost 6 bases and 6 bases, in that order; junction bases with no gene match: 5. The CDR3 sequence is 15 residues long. Germline-derived CDR1 and CDR2 are LNHDA and SQIVND (reference sequence). CDR3 nucleotides: TGTGCCAGTAGCATCGGGACAGGGGGCCCCGGGGAGCTGTTTTTT. Its translation: CASSIGTGGPGELFF.

The genes are TRBV6-5 and TRBJ1-6; D call uncertain. With 0 bases removed from V and 8 bases from J, the gap between germline ends came to 5 bases. Germline V gives CDR1 MNHEY, CDR2 SVGAGI. The CDR3 has 13 amino acids. In DNA, the CDR3 is TGTGCCAGCAGTTACTCGTCGGATTCACCCCTCCACTTT. Encoded protein: CASSYSSDSPLHF.

This clone occurred a few times. V gene TRBV11-2 combines with J gene TRBJ2-7, with D possibly TRBD1 on 5 matching bases. The germline V and J ends were trimmed by 5 bases and 2 bases, with 16 bases remaining between them. The germline gives CDR1 SGHAT, CDR2 FQNNGV. This CDR3 contains 15 residues. The CDR3 DNA reads as TGTGCCAGCAGCCCATCCTGGACCAGGGCCTACGAGCAGTACTTC. It yields the protein CASSPSWTRAYEQYF. Based on the CDR3 plus reference TRBV11-2 and TRBJ2-7, the full variable domain is EAGVAQSPRYKIIEKRQSVAFWCNPISGHATLYWYQQILGQGPKLLIQFQNNGVVDDSQLPKDRFSAERLKGVDSTLKIQPAKLEDSAVYLCASSPSWTRAYEQYFGPGTRLTVT.

The rearrangement links TRBV29-1 to TRBJ1-2; D gene uncertain. V was cut by 6 bases and J by 4 bases, with 21 bases left in between. Germline V lookup: CDR1 SQVTM, CDR2 ANQGSEA. This CDR3 spans 15 amino acids. The CDR3, as DNA: TGCAGCGTCAAGACGGACGGACTCGGTGGCTATGGCTACACCTTC. It encodes CSVKTDGLGGYGYTF.

The chain recombines TRBV19 with TRBJ2-3; D is ambiguous. The CDR3 length is 17 residues. Germline V gene sequence: CDR1 LNHDA, CDR2 SQIVND (reference sequence). Trimming stripped 3 bases from V and 6 bases from J, with 22 bases between. This chain's CDR3 is CASSIFLHVGSPDTQYF. The DNA of the CDR3 is TGTGCCAGTAGTATTTTCTTGCACGTTGGGTCTCCTGATACGCAGTATTTT.

The chain combines TRBV15 with TRBJ2-7; 8 nucleotides line up with TRBD2. This CDR3 is built from 16 residues. Germline values: CDR1 LNHNV, CDR2 YYDKDF (reference sequence). With 0 bases clipped from V and 2 bases from J, the junction kept 6 bases outside the gene matches. Written as DNA, the CDR3 is TGTGCCACCAGCAGAGATGTGGGACTAGGGGCCTACGAGCAGTACTTC. Its protein product is CATSRDVGLGAYEQYF.

This chain links TRBV5-1 with TRBJ2-3, with 8 bases lining up with TRBD2. This CDR3 region has 15 residues. Germline V gene data show CDR1 as SGHRS and CDR2 as YFSETQ. The junction had 6 bases not matched to a gene; V was cut back by 0 bases and J by 6 bases. The CDR3 DNA is TGCGCCAGCAGCTTGGAGGGACTAGAATTGGATACGCAGTATTTT. It is translated as CASSLEGLELDTQYF.

The rearrangement joins TRBV6-5 to TRBJ2-3, with D hard to call. Trimming removed 4 bases from V and 6 bases from J, with 20 bases in between. The CDR3 runs 16 residues. The germline V gene encodes CDR1 MNHEY and CDR2 SVGAGI. Here the CDR3 reads CASSFTPGLSWDTQYF. In DNA, the CDR3 is TGTGCCAGCAGTTTTACACCGGGTCTCTCGTGGGATACGCAGTATTTT.

The chain recombines TRBV4-1 with TRBJ2-6; TRBD1 aligns across 7 bases. This CDR3 is 16 amino acids long. Unmatched junction bases numbered 2, after V lost 1 base and J lost 2 bases. Germline V gene data show CDR1 as MGHRA and CDR2 as YSYEKL. The CDR3 bases are TGCGCCAGCAGCCAAGCGACAGGGACTGGGGCCAACGTCCTGACTTTC. It codes for CASSQATGTGANVLTF.

The V and J genes are TRBV28 and TRBJ2-7, with TRBD1 matching 7 bases. This CDR3 spans 12 amino acids. CDR1 MDHEN and CDR2 SYDVKM come from the germline V gene. V shed 8 bases, J shed 3 bases, and the junction held 4 bases outside the gene matches. CDR3 nucleotides: TGTGCCAGCTCGACAGGGATCTACGAGCAGTACTTC. It codes for CASSTGIYEQYF. The full variable domain, rest sourced from reference TRBV28 and TRBJ2-7, is DVKVTQSSRYLVKRTGEKVFLECVQDMDHENMFWYRQDPGLGLRLIYFSYDVKMKEKGDIPEGYSVSREKKERFSLILESASTNQTSMYLCASSTGIYEQYFGPGTRLTVT.

This clone is labeled medium-sized. The rearrangement uses TRBV7-8 and TRBJ2-6, with 15 bases fitting TRBD2. The CDR3 is 18 amino acids. Germline values: CDR1 SGHVS, CDR2 FQNEAQ. V was clipped by 5 bases and J by 4 bases; unmatched bases: 6. CDR3 protein: CASSRGTSGRTGANVLTF. In nucleotides, the CDR3 is TGTGCCAGCAGCCGCGGGACTAGCGGGAGGACAGGGGCCAACGTCCTGACTTTC.

A single count supports this clone. The chain combines TRBV14 with TRBJ1-5; D call uncertain. The germline CDR1 and CDR2 sequences are SGHDN and FVKESK. The ends were cut back, 5 bases at V and 4 bases at J, with 12 bases in the middle. This CDR3 region has 14 residues. The CDR3 loop reads CASSDSARNQPQHF. DNA for the CDR3: TGTGCCAGCAGCGATAGCGCAAGAAATCAGCCCCAGCATTTT.

V gene TRBV29-1 combines with J gene TRBJ2-5; 8 bases are a match to TRBD2. Germline V gene lookup returns CDR1 SQVTM and CDR2 ANQGSEA. The CDR3 consists of 14 residues. The ends lost 7 bases at V and 5 bases at J; junction bases unmatched: 12. CDR3 amino acids: CSALPGLDPETQYF. CDR3 coding DNA: TGCAGCGCTCTCCCGGGACTAGATCCGGAGACCCAGTACTTC.

The gene calls are TRBV4-2 and TRBJ2-1, with D perhaps TRBD1 or TRBD2 (5 bases each). CDR3 size: 18 residues. V was trimmed by 3 bases and J by 3 bases, leaving 21 bases between them. Looked up from germline, CDR1 is LGHNA and CDR2 is YNFKEQ. CDR3 loop: CASSQPEEGWDGYNEQFF. The CDR3 nucleotides are TGTGCCAGCAGCCAGCCCGAGGAAGGTTGGGACGGCTACAATGAGCAGTTCTTC.

This clone was counted once. Here the CDR3 reads CASEGGPDYTDTQYF. The DNA for the CDR3 is TGTGCCAGTGAAGGGGGGCCGGATTACACAGATACGCAGTATTTT. The chain is built from TRBV15 and TRBJ2-3; D might be TRBD1 or TRBD2, each matching 6 bases. Trimming took off 10 bases at V and 2 bases at J, with 19 bases between the two ends. In germline, CDR1 is LNHNV, CDR2 YYDKDF (reference sequence). The CDR3 is made up of 15 amino acids.

CDR3 DNA: TGTGCCAGCAGCTTGGGAGACCGGACCACTGAAGCTTTCTTT. Translated, it gives CASSLGDRTTEAFF. The chain uses TRBV13 and TRBJ1-1, with D unclear. V lost 3 bases and J 4 bases, leaving 12 bases between the germline ends. CDR1 PRHDT and CDR2 FYEKMQ come from the germline V gene (reference sequence). The CDR3 is 14 residues long.

The CDR3, as DNA: TGTGCCAGTAGTATGATAGGTATGAACACTGAAGCTTTCTTT. Protein sequence: CASSMIGMNTEAFF. This chain connects TRBV19 to TRBJ1-1; D not certain. The ends were cut back, 3 bases at V and 0 bases at J, with 8 bases in the middle. The V gene's germline CDR1 is LNHDA and CDR2 SQIVND (reference sequence). CDR3 size: 14 residues.

This chain connects TRBV6-4 to TRBJ2-2, with TRBD2 as a possible D gene (6 bases). The CDR3 covers 15 residues. Germline lookup yields CDR1 MRHNA and CDR2 SNTAGT. V was shortened by 4 bases and J by 5 bases, with 14 bases between the two germline ends. For the CDR3, the DNA is TGTGCCAGCAGTGCGGAGGGCGAAGGGACCGGGGAGCTGTTTTTT. Translating gives CASSAEGEGTGELFF.